A selection of T cell receptor beta chains follows, all from one sample in a study of T cell repertoires in cytomegalovirus infection. MiXCR, applied by TCRdb to the reads, yields one record per CDR3 protein. The table has a few hundred thousand distinct CDR3 sequences, around 9.5% seen once. Sequencing input: PBMCs. These receptors all stem from a human donor in good health (CMV status not recorded). Some clones in this sample may be carry-over from other donors' samples. The CDR3 runs from the conserved cysteine through the conserved F or W. D genes are given only for firm matches. Expanded clones get a size class; other rows say once, few or many, or leave the size out.

TRBV20-1,TRBJ1-2,.,.,CSARSSGRNYGYTF,TGCAGTGCTAGATCCTCGGGACGGAACTATGGCTACACCTTC
TRBV7-8,TRBJ2-5,many,TRBD1,CASSLGNPGTGRMGYQETQYF,TGTGCCAGCAGCTTAGGAAACCCAGGGACAGGGAGGATGGGATACCAAGAGACCCAGTACTTC
TRBV7-3,TRBJ2-3,many,TRBD2,CASSLMDLAGGTDTQYF,TGTGCCAGCAGCTTAATGGACCTAGCGGGGGGGACAGATACGCAGTATTTT
TRBV7-8,TRBJ2-1,.,.,CASSLPWAVTDEQFF,TGTGCCAGCAGCTTACCGTGGGCAGTAACCGATGAGCAGTTCTTC
TRBV6-6,TRBJ2-4,.,.,CASSYSDGNIQYF,TGTGCCAGCAGTTACTCGGACGGAAACATTCAGTACTTC
TRBV2,TRBJ2-3,many,TRBD2,CAGGLAGTDTQYF,TGTGCGGGCGGGCTAGCGGGCACAGATACGCAGTATTTT
TRBV27,TRBJ2-5,.,.,CASSPIRTQETQYF,TGTGCCAGCAGTCCCATTAGGACACAAGAGACCCAGTACTTC
TRBV12-3/TRBV12-4,TRBJ1-5,.,.,CASRVHRDNQPQHF,TGTGCCAGCAGAGTCCACAGGGACAATCAGCCCCAGCATTTT
TRBV7-9,TRBJ2-1,few,.,CASSGTVGSYNEQFF,TGTGCCAGCAGTGGAACAGTCGGCTCCTACAATGAGCAGTTCTTC
TRBV7-9,TRBJ2-6,.,.,CASSLQVRSGANVLTF,TGTGCCAGCAGCTTACAGGTCCGCTCTGGGGCCAACGTCCTGACTTTC
TRBV9,TRBJ1-5,few,.,CASSLQGGRNQPQHF,TGTGCCAGCAGCCTTCAGGGAGGGCGGAATCAGCCCCAGCATTTT
TRBV6-5,TRBJ2-5,.,.,CASRPGTTPGETQYF,TGTGCCAGCAGACCGGGAACAACTCCGGGGGAGACCCAGTACTTC
TRBV7-9,TRBJ1-6,many,.,CASSSLLWGNSPLHF,TGTGCCAGCAGCTCACTTCTCTGGGGTAATTCACCCCTCCACTTT
TRBV7-2,TRBJ2-5,many,.,CASSLAGRAQETQYF,TGTGCCAGCAGCTTAGCCGGCAGGGCCCAAGAGACCCAGTACTTC
TRBV12-3/TRBV12-4,TRBJ2-1,few,.,CASTPTRVDNEQFF,TGTGCCAGCACCCCAACCAGGGTCGACAATGAGCAGTTCTTC
TRBV28,TRBJ2-3,many,.,CASSALGEADKDTQYF,TGTGCCAGCAGCGCTCTGGGAGAGGCAGATAAAGATACGCAGTATTTT
TRBV25-1,TRBJ1-3,.,.,CASSRVYGNTIYF,TGTGCCAGCAGCAGGGTATATGGAAACACCATATATTTT
TRBV7-7,TRBJ2-5,many,.,CASSLAGPGETQYF,TGTGCCAGCAGCTTAGCGGGCCCAGGAGAGACCCAGTACTTC
TRBV12-3/TRBV12-4,TRBJ2-3,.,.,CASSLQGGAGHTQYF,TGTGCCAGCAGCCTCCAGGGGGGGGCGGGACATACGCAGTATTTT
TRBV19,TRBJ1-2,many,.,CASTANEDNYGYTF,TGTGCCAGTACTGCGAATGAAGATAACTATGGCTACACCTTC
TRBV6-5,TRBJ2-7,few,.,CASSFGRTYEQYF,TGTGCCAGCAGTTTCGGACGGACCTACGAGCAGTACTTC
TRBV7-6,TRBJ2-3,many,.,CASKRTGTTDTQYF,TGTGCCAGCAAACGAACAGGAACCACAGATACGCAGTATTTT
TRBV4-2,TRBJ2-3,few,TRBD2,CASSQDPGGRLSTDTQYF,TGTGCCAGCAGCCAAGATCCGGGAGGTAGATTAAGTACGGATACGCAGTATTTT
TRBV15,TRBJ1-4,.,.,CATSRRTNEKLFF,TGTGCCACCAGCAGACGAACTAATGAAAAACTGTTTTTT
TRBV20-1,TRBJ1-2,many,TRBD1,CSAGDGTGKGYTF,TGCAGTGCTGGGGACGGGACAGGGAAGGGCTACACCTTC
TRBV15,TRBJ2-2,many,.,CATSRGKKAGELFF,TGTGCCACCAGCAGGGGAAAGAAGGCCGGGGAGCTGTTTTTT
TRBV11-2,TRBJ1-1,many,TRBD1,CASSTARGEAFF,TGTGCCAGCAGCACCGCCAGGGGGGAGGCTTTCTTT
TRBV7-2,TRBJ1-3,many,.,CASSLRRPSSGNTIYF,TGTGCCAGCAGCTTAAGACGGCCGAGCTCTGGAAACACCATATATTTT
TRBV6-5,TRBJ2-2,.,TRBD2,CASSPIAGLGELFF,TGTGCCAGCAGTCCTATAGCGGGACTGGGGGAGCTGTTTTTT
TRBV29-1,TRBJ1-1,few,.,CSASRVLNTEAFF,TGCAGCGCTTCCCGCGTATTGAACACTGAAGCTTTCTTT
TRBV4-1,TRBJ1-5,.,TRBD1,CASGQTGYSNQPQHF,TGTGCCAGCGGCCAGACAGGGTATAGCAATCAGCCCCAGCATTTT
TRBV29-1,TRBJ1-2,.,.,CSVDPLDSINYGYTF,TGCAGCGTTGACCCATTGGACAGTATTAACTATGGCTACACCTTC
TRBV7-2,TRBJ1-1,many,TRBD1,CASSLVGTGGMNTEAFF,TGTGCCAGCAGCTTAGTAGGGACAGGGGGCATGAACACTGAAGCTTTCTTT
TRBV7-2,TRBJ1-1,many,.,CASSWRGVNTEAFF,TGTGCCAGCAGCTGGCGCGGGGTGAACACTGAAGCTTTCTTT
TRBV20-1,TRBJ1-3,.,.,CSAMSSGNTIYF,TGCAGTGCTATGAGCTCTGGAAACACCATATATTTT
TRBV11-2,TRBJ1-5,few,.,CASSLGGQLDHSNQPQHF,TGTGCCAGCAGCTTAGGAGGACAGCTGGACCATAGCAATCAGCCCCAGCATTTT
TRBV19,TRBJ2-5,.,.,CASSIFSQETQYF,TGTGCCAGTAGTATTTTCTCCCAAGAGACCCAGTACTTC
TRBV19,TRBJ2-1,many,TRBD1,CASSKAGQAPYNEQFF,TGTGCCAGTAGTAAGGCCGGACAGGCCCCCTACAATGAGCAGTTCTTC
TRBV7-6,TRBJ1-1,many,TRBD1,CASSYDRGSTEAFF,TGTGCCAGCAGCTATGACAGGGGGAGCACTGAAGCTTTCTTT
TRBV12-5,TRBJ1-1,.,.,CASGLMTAGRKAFF,TGTGCTAGTGGTTTGATGACGGCGGGGAGGAAAGCTTTCTTT
TRBV6-6,TRBJ1-1,few,.,CASSSPVSEAFF,TGTGCCAGCAGTTCACCGGTCAGTGAAGCTTTCTTT
TRBV2,TRBJ2-7,few,.,CASSGGNEQYF,TGTGCCAGCAGTGGGGGCAACGAGCAGTACTTC
TRBV2,TRBJ2-2,many,TRBD1,CASKDRTVNTGELFF,TGTGCCAGCAAGGACAGGACCGTGAACACCGGGGAGCTGTTTTTT
TRBV7-2,TRBJ2-5,many,.,CASSLTRLGEETQYF,TGTGCCAGCAGCTTAACCCGACTGGGGGAAGAGACCCAGTACTTC
TRBV7-2,TRBJ2-3,few,TRBD2,CASSRGGGGGAGTDTQYF,TGTGCCAGCAGCAGGGGAGGTGGCGGGGGGGCCGGCACAGATACGCAGTATTTT
TRBV5-6,TRBJ2-1,.,.,CASSLRWEDYNEQFF,TGTGCCAGCAGCTTGAGGTGGGAGGACTACAATGAGCAGTTCTTC
TRBV6-2/TRBV6-3,TRBJ2-2,many,.,CASKSGDTRDTGELFF,TGTGCCAGCAAGAGCGGAGACACCAGGGACACCGGGGAGCTGTTTTTT
TRBV4-2,TRBJ2-1,.,.,CASSQDDSPYNEQFF,TGTGCCAGCAGCCAAGATGACAGCCCCTACAATGAGCAGTTCTTC
TRBV7-2,TRBJ1-6,many,.,CASTDLNNSPLHF,TGTGCCAGTACGGATCTCAATAATTCACCCCTCCACTTT
TRBV2,TRBJ2-1,.,.,CASREGFGNEQFF,TGTGCCAGCAGGGAAGGCTTTGGCAATGAGCAGTTCTTC
TRBV28,TRBJ2-7,many,TRBD2,CASTPGGEGGSYEQYF,TGTGCCAGCACCCCCGGGGGGGAAGGTGGTTCCTACGAGCAGTACTTC
TRBV7-9,TRBJ1-6,.,TRBD1,CASSSPAGGPLSSYNSPLHF,TGTGCCAGCAGCTCTCCGGCAGGGGGCCCCCTGAGCTCCTATAATTCACCCCTCCACTTT
TRBV6-2/TRBV6-3,TRBJ2-2,few,.,CASSWTVDTGELFF,TGTGCCAGCAGTTGGACCGTGGACACCGGGGAGCTGTTTTTT
TRBV19,TRBJ2-1,.,.,CASSTGEYTYNEQFF,TGTGCCAGTAGTACCGGGGAATACACCTACAATGAGCAGTTCTTC
TRBV20-1,TRBJ2-3,few,.,CSASMPDTQYF,TGCAGTGCTAGTATGCCAGATACGCAGTATTTT
TRBV7-2,TRBJ1-3,many,.,CASSPSRVRGNTIYF,TGTGCCAGCAGCCCCTCCCGGGTTAGAGGAAACACCATATATTTT
TRBV12-3/TRBV12-4,TRBJ1-3,many,.,CASSLSSGNTIYF,TGTGCCAGCAGCTTATCCTCTGGAAACACCATATATTTT